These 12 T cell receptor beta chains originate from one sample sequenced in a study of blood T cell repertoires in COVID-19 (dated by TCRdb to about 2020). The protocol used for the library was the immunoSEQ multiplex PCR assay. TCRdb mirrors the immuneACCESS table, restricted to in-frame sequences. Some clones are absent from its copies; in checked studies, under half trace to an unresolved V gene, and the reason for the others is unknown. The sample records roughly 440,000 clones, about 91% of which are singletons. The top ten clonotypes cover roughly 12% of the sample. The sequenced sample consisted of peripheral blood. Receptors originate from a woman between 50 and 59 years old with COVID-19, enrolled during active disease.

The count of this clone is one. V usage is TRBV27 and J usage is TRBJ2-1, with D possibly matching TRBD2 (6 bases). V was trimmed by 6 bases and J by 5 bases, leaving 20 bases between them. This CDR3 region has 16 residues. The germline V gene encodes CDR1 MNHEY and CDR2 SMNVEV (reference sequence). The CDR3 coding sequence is TGTGCCAGCAGAATGGGGGGTGGTGTTTTAGACAATGAGCAGTTCTTC. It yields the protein CASRMGGGVLDNEQFF.

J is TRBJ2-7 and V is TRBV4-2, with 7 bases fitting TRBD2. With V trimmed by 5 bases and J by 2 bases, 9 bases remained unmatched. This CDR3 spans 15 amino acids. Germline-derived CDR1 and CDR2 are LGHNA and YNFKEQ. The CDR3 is CASSYGSSGAYEQYF. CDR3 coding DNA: TGTGCCAGCAGCTACGGCTCTAGCGGTGCCTACGAGCAGTACTTC.

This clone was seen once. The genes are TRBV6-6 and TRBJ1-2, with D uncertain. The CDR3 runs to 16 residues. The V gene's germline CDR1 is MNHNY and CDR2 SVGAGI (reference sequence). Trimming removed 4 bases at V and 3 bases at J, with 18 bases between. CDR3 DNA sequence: TGTGCCAGCAGTTTTCGCGTGGATCTGGGCTACTATGGCTACACCTTC. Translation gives CASSFRVDLGYYGYTF.

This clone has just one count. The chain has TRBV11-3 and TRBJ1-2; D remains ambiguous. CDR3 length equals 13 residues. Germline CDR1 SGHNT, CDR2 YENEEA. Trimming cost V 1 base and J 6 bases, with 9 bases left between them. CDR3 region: CASSLGGGDGYTF. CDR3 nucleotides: TGTGCCAGCAGCTTAGGGGGAGGAGATGGCTACACCTTC.

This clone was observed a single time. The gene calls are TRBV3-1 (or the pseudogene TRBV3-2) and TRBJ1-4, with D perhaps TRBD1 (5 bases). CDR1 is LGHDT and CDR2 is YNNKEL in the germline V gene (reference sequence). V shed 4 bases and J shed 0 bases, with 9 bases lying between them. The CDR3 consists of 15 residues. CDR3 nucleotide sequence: TGTGCCAGCAGCCGCGGGACCGCAACTAATGAAAAACTGTTTTTT. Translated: CASSRGTATNEKLFF.

The CDR3 DNA sequence: TGTGCCAGCTCACCGTTCCCCCAGGGCTTGAACACTGAAGCTTTCTTT. Its translation is CASSPFPQGLNTEAFF. The chain uses TRBV18 and TRBJ1-1, with a weak D call TRBD1 (5 bases). The CDR3 sequence is 16 residues long. CDR1 KGHSH and CDR2 LQKENI come from the germline V gene. V was clipped by 3 bases and J by 0 bases, with 14 bases between them.

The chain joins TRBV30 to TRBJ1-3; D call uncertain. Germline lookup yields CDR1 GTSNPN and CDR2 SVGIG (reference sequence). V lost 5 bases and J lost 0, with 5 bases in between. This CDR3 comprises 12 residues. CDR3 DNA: TGTGCCTGGGCCCTCTCTGGAAACACCATATATTTT. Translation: CAWALSGNTIYF.

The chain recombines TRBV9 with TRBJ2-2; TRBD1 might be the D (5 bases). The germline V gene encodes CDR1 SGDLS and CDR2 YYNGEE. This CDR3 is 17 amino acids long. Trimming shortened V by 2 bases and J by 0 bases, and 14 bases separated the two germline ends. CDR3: CASSVLDSTANTGELFF. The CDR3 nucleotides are TGTGCCAGCAGCGTTCTCGACAGCACCGCGAACACCGGGGAGCTGTTTTTT.

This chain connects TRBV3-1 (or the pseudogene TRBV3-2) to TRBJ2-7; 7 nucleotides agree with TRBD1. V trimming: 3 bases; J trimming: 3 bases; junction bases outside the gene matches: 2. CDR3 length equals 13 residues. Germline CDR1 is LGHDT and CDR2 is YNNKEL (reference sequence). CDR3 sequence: CASSQGDSYEQYF. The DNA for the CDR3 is TGTGCCAGCAGCCAGGGGGACAGCTACGAGCAGTACTTC.

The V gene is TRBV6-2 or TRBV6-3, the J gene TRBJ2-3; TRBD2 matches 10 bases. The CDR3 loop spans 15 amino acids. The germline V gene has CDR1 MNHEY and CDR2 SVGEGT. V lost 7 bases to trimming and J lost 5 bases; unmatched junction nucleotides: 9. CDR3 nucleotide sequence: TGTGCCAGCACCCCCAGCGGGGGGGCACGAGATACGCAGTATTTT. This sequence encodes CASTPSGGARDTQYF.

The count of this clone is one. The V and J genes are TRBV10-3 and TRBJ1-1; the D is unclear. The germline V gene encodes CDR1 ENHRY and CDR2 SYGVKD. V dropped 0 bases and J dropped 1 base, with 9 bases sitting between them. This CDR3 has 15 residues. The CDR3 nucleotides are TGTGCCATCAGTGAGTCTTTTGATAGGAACACTGAAGCTTTCTTT. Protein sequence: CAISESFDRNTEAFF.

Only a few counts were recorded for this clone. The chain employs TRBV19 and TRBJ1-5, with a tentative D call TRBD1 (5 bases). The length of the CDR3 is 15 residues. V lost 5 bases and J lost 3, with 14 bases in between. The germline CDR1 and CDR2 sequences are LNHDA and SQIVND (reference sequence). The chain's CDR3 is CASSPGGGFNQPQHF. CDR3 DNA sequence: TGTGCCAGTAGTCCCGGTGGGGGGTTCAATCAGCCCCAGCATTTT. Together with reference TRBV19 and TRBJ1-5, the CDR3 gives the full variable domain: DGGITQSPKYLFRKEGQNVTLSCEQNLNHDAMYWYRQDPGQGLRLIYYSQIVNDFQKGDIAEGYSVSREKKESFPLTVTSAQKNPTAFYLCASSPGGGFNQPQHFGDGTRLSIL.